The clone carrying this T cell receptor (beta chain) was seen more than once but under ten times. Its antigen is as yet unknown. CDR1 and CDR2 (germline): LGHNA, YNFKEQ. This CDR3 is built from 19 residues. With V trimmed by 0 bases and J by 0 bases, 11 bases remained unmatched. TCR beta cDNA libraries included unique molecular identifiers. TCRdb processed the PCR reads anew with MiXCR; each CDR3 protein has one entry. This sample has hundreds of thousands of distinct CDR3 sequences; 40% to 55% occur once, and the top ten carry around an eighth. The entry originates in a study of post-analysis software for immune sequencing data. Study details: Multiple sclerosis in the patients followed relapsing-remitting, secondary progressive and progressive-relapsing courses.

General study results and limits: Samples from one preparation batch, clustered by F measure, grouped strongly together. Compared with controls, patients had more of 4 or 5 TRBV segments, including TRBV5-6, TRBV5-1 and TRBV20-1. A significant reduction in normalized Chao1 diversity was observed in multiple sclerosis patients versus controls.

The chain links TRBV4-2 to TRBJ2-3; the match to TRBD2 covers 8 bases. This clonotype was obtained from a girl between 10 and 17 years old with multiple sclerosis. What was sequenced was blood. CDR3 coding DNA: TGTGCCAGCAGCCAAGATCGGTTCAGGCTAGCGGGTAGCACAGATACGCAGTATTTT. Residues: CASSQDRFRLAGSTDTQYF.